This entry lists 3 T cell receptor beta chains sequenced from one sample in a study of tissue T cells after allogeneic stem cell transplantation. Documented time point: mouse harvest day 14 after allogeneic transplant. The graft held 10^6 splenic CD5+ T cells and 10^7 T-cell-depleted bone marrow cells. The assay was immunoSEQ multiplex PCR, and TCRdb's table has in-frame clones only and misses some. The table records approximately 2,100 clones, 45% to 55% of them present only once. The sequenced sample consisted of liver tissue. The receptors stem from a female BALB/c mouse given C57BL/6 T cells with graft-versus-host disease after an allogeneic hematopoietic cell transplant.

This clone is deemed medium-sized. Mouse germline and gene names are used. The read comes to an end 1 residue before the CDR3 does, leaving the germline J gene to fill in the end. The V gene is TRBV14, the J gene TRBJ2-7, with D perhaps TRBD1 (6 bases). Germline V gives CDR1 SGHDT, CDR2 FRDEAV. V was clipped by 3 bases and J by 5 bases, with 6 bases between them. CDR3 length: 11 residues. CDR3 bases read: TGTGCCAGCAGTTCAGGGGATGAACAGTAC. It specifies CASSSGDEQY. In full, the CDR3 reads CASSSGDEQYF.

A word on this clone: The junction departs from the called germline gene at one end, perhaps through a read error. Each gene name is a mouse one. The CDR3 end lies 1 residue beyond the end of the read and is filled in from the germline J gene. This rearrangement joins TRBV13-1 to TRBJ2-7; 10 nucleotides line up with TRBD2. The CDR3 totals 14 residues. Germline CDR1 reads NSHNY; CDR2 reads SYGAGN. The CDR3 bases that were read are TGTGCCAGCGGTGATGCTGGGGGGGCGTGGGAACAGTAC. This sequence encodes CASGDAGGAWEQY. The full-length CDR3 reads as CASGDAGGAWEQYF.

This clone occurred a few times. The gene names here belong to mouse. CDR3 region: CASSLALDTQYF. The sequenced CDR3 bases are TGTGCCAGCAGCTTAGCGCTGGACACCCAGTAC. The rearrangement joins TRBV3 to TRBJ2-5; the D is unclear. The CDR3 is cut off 1 residue early in the read; its end comes from the germline J gene. The V end lost 0 bases, the J end lost 6 bases, and 4 bases lay between the germline ends. This CDR3 is built from 12 residues. Germline V gene data show CDR1 as SNHLY and CDR2 as FYNGKV (reference sequence).